This TCR beta chain was recovered during a study of T cell changes during pregnancy in multiple sclerosis. Only in-frame clones appear in the TCRdb table, and some are missing; sequencing was by immunoSEQ multiplex PCR. The sample holds about 24,000 clones, about 88% seen once. The CDR3 spans 16 residues. Trimming stripped 1 base from V and 4 bases from J, with 14 bases between. Germline lookup yields CDR1 MNHEY and CDR2 SMNVEV (reference sequence). The rearrangement joins TRBV27 to TRBJ1-5; D is unclear. Sequencing was performed on CD4+ T cells from peripheral blood mononuclear cells, taken in the first trimester of pregnancy. This clonotype was obtained from a female donor in good health, enrolled as a control in a pregnancy study. CDR3 loop: CASSLYAMVGNQPQHF. CDR3 nucleotide sequence: TGTGCCAGCAGTTTATATGCCATGGTCGGGAATCAGCCCCAGCATTTT.